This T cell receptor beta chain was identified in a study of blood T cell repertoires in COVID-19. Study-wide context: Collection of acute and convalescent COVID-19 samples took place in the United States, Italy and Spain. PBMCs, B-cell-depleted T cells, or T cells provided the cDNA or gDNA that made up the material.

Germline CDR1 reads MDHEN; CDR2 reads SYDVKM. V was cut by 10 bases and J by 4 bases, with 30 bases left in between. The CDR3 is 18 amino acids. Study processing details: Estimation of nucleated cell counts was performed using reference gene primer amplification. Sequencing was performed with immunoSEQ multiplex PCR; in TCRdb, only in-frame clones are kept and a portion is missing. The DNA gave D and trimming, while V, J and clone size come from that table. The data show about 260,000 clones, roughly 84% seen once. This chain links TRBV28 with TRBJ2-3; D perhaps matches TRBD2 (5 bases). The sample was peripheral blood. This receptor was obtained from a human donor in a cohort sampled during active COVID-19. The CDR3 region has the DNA TGTGCCACCCAAGGGTGGTTCGGGCTAGCATCCAGTGCAGATACGCAGTATTTT. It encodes CATQGWFGLASSADTQYF.